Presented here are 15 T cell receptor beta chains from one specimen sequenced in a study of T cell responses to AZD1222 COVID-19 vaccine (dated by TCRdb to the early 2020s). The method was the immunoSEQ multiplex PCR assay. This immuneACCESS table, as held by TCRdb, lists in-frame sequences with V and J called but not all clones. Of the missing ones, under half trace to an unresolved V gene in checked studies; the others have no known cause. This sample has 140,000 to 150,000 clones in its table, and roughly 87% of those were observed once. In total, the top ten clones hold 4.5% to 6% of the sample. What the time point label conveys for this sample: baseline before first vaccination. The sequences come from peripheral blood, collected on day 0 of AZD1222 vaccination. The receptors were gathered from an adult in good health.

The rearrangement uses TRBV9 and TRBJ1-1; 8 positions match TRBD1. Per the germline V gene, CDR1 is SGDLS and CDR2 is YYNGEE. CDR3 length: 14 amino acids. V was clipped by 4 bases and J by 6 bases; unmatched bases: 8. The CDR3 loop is CASSPTWTGSEAFF. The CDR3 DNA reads TGTGCCAGCAGCCCGACATGGACAGGGTCTGAAGCTTTCTTT. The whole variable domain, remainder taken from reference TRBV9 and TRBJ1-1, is DSGVTQTPKHLITATGQRVTLRCSPRSGDLSVYWYQQSLDQGLQFLIQYYNGEERAKGNILERFSAQQFPDLHSELNLSSLELGDSALYFCASSPTWTGSEAFFGQGTRLTVV.

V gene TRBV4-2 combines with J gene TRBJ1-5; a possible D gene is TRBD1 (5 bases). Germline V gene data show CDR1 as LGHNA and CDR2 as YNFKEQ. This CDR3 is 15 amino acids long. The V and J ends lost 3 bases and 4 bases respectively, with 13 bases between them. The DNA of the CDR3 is TGTGCCAGCAGCCAGTGGGAACAGGAGAATCAGCCCCAGCATTTT. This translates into CASSQWEQENQPQHF.

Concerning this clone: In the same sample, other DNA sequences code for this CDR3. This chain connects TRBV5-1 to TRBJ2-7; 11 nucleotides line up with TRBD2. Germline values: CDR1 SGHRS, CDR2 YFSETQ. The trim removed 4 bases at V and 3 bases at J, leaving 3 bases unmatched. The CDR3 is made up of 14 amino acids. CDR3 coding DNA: TGCGCCAGCAGCCTCGGGACTAGCGGCTACGAGCAGTACTTC. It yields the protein CASSLGTSGYEQYF. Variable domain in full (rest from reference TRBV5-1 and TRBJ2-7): KAGVTQTPRYLIKTRGQQVTLSCSPISGHRSVSWYQQTPGQGLQFLFEYFSETQRNKGNFPGRFSGRQFSNSRSEMNVSTLELGDSALYLCASSLGTSGYEQYFGPGTRLTVT.

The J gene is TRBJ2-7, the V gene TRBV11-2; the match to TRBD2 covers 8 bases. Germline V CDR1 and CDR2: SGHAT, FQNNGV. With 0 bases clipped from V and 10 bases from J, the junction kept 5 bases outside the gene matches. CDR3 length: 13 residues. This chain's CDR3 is CASSLEWSGSQYF. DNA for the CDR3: TGTGCCAGCAGCTTAGAATGGAGCGGGAGTCAGTACTTC.

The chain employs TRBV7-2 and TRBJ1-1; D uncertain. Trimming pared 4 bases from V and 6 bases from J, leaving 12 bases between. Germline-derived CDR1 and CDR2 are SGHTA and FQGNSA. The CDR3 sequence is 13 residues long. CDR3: CASSSQGTPEAFF. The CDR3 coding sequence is TGTGCCAGCAGCTCCCAAGGAACTCCTGAAGCTTTCTTT.

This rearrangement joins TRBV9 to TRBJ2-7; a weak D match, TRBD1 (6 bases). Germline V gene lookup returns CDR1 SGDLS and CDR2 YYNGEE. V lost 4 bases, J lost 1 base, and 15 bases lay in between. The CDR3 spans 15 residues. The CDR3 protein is CASSPGDKLSYEQYF. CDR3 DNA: TGTGCCAGCAGCCCAGGGGACAAACTATCCTACGAGCAGTACTTC.

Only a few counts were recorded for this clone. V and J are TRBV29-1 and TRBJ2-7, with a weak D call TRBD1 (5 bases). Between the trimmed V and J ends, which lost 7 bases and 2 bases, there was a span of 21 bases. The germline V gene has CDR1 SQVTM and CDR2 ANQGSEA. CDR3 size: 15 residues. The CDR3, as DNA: TGCAGCGCCTTACCACTACAGGAAGGGGCCTACGAGCAGTACTTC. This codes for CSALPLQEGAYEQYF.

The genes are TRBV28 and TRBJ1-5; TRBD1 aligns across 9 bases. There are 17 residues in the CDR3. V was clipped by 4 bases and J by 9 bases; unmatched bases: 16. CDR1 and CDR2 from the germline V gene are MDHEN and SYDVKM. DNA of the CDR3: TGTGCCAGCAGTTCCGGGACAGGGTCCATTAGAGGGCGGCCCCAGCATTTT. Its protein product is CASSSGTGSIRGRPQHF.

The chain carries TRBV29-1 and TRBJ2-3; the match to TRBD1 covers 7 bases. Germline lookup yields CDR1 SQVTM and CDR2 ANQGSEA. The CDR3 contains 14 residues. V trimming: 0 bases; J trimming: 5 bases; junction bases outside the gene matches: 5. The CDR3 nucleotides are TGCAGCGTTGAAGAGACAGGGTTGAAAGATACGCAGTATTTT. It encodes CSVEETGLKDTQYF.

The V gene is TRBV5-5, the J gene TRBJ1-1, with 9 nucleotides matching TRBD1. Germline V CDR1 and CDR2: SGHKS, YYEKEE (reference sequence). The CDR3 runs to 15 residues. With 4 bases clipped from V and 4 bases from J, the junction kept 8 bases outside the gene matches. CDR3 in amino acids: CASSLPGQGVTEAFF. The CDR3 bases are TGTGCCAGCAGCCTCCCGGGACAGGGAGTCACTGAAGCTTTCTTT.

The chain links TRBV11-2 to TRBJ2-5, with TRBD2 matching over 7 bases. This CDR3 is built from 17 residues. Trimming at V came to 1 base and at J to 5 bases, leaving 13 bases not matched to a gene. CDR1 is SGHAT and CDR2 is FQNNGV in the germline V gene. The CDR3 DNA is TGTGCCAGCAGCTTAGGAAACAGACTGTTGGGGGGGGAGACCCAGTACTTC. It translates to CASSLGNRLLGGETQYF.

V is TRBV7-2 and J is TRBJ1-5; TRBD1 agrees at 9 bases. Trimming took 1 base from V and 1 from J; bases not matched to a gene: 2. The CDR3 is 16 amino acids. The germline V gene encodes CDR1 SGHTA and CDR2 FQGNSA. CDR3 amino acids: CASSLVGTGSNQPQHF. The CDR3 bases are TGTGCCAGCAGCTTAGTAGGGACAGGGAGCAATCAGCCCCAGCATTTT.

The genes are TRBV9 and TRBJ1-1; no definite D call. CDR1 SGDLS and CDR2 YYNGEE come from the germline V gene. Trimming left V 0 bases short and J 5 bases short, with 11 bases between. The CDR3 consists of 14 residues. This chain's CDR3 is CASSVVGSLTEAFF. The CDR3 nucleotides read TGTGCCAGCAGCGTAGTAGGATCTTTGACTGAAGCTTTCTTT.

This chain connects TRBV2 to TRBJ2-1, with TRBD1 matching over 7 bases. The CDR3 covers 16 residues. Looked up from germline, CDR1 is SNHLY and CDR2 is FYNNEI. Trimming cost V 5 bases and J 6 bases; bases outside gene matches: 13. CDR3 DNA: TGTGCCAGCAGTCCTCACCTCTCCGGGACAGCCAATGAGCAGTTCTTC. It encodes CASSPHLSGTANEQFF.

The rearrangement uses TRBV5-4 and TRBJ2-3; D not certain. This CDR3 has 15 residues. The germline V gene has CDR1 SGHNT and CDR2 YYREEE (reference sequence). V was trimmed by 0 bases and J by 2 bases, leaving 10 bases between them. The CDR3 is CASSLGRSNTDTQYF. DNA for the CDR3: TGTGCCAGCAGCTTGGGGCGGAGTAACACAGATACGCAGTATTTT.